These T cell receptor beta chains were read from a single sample in a study of CD8 T cells in Susac syndrome. Using its own MiXCR run on the immunoSEQ multiplex PCR reads, TCRdb lists one record per CDR3 protein. Here the sample spans about 160,000 distinct CDR3 sequences, 93% being singletons. The sequencing input was CD4+ T cells from PBMCs. The source of these receptors is a human donor in good health. CDR3s include the opening cysteine and the closing phenylalanine or tryptophan. Fields, in order: clone size, J gene, D gene, V gene, CDR3 DNA, CDR3 protein. The D gene is left open where the match is weak. Clone size is not always given. Where it is, it says once, few, many or a class for expanded clones.

>once|TRBJ1-2|TRBD1|TRBV5-4
TGTGCCAGCACCGGGACAGGCGCCAGAAAGGATTATGGCTACACCTTC
CASTGTGARKDYGYTF
>.|TRBJ1-5|.|TRBV15
TGTGCCACCAGCAGAGATGAGAGCCCCTTCCAGCCCCAGCATTTT
CATSRDESPFQPQHF
>.|TRBJ2-1|.|TRBV18
TGTGCCAGCTCACGCACCGGCCCGGGGCAGGCCTACAATGAGCAGTTCTTC
CASSRTGPGQAYNEQFF
>.|TRBJ2-2|.|TRBV3-1
TGTGCCAGCAGACAGGCTACGAACACCGGGGAGCTGTTTTTT
CASRQATNTGELFF
>.|TRBJ2-3|TRBD1|TRBV4-2
TGTGCCAGCAGCCAAGCAGGGGGCGGCCAGGATACGCAGTATTTT
CASSQAGGGQDTQYF
>.|TRBJ2-2|TRBD2|TRBV24-1
TGTGCCACCAGTGATCCCATAGCGGGGACCACCGGGGAGCTGTTTTTT
CATSDPIAGTTGELFF
>.|TRBJ1-2|.|TRBV3-1
TGTGCCAGCAGCCAAGATTGGGGCGAAATCAGCGGCTACACCTTC
CASSQDWGEISGYTF
>.|TRBJ1-2|.|TRBV2
TGTGCCAGCGGACAGAAAGACTATGGCTACACCTTC
CASGQKDYGYTF
>.|TRBJ2-5|.|TRBV20-1
TGCAGTGTTGATATCCCGGGGCGGGAGACCCAGTACTTC
CSVDIPGRETQYF
>.|TRBJ2-5|.|TRBV7-2
TGTGCCAGCAGCTTAGGAGGGGGGGGATACCAAGAGACCCAGTACTTC
CASSLGGGGYQETQYF
>.|TRBJ1-4|.|TRBV23-1
TGCGCCAGCAGTCAAACGGGGGCGGGGGCGCGTGAAAAACTGTTTTTT
CASSQTGAGAREKLFF